These 10 T cell receptor beta chains came from one sample sequenced in a study of patients and donors after allogeneic stem cell transplantation. TCRdb redid the calling of the RT-PCR reads with MiXCR, one entry per CDR3 protein. The sample carries roughly 960,000 distinct CDR3 sequences, roughly 18% recorded once. The sample consisted of blood, either unsorted or a sorted T cell fraction (not recorded which). The receptors come from a human donor who was either an allogeneic HSCT recipient or a stem cell or donor lymphocyte infusion donor (not recorded which). It is not recorded whose cells these are; they may come from a transplant donor.

This clonotype was counted a few times. This chain links TRBV12-3 or TRBV12-4 with TRBJ2-1; 7 bases agree with TRBD2. V was clipped by 6 bases and J by 6 bases; unmatched bases: 11. The CDR3 has 15 residues. CDR3 in amino acids: CASSPAGFSGNEQFF. The DNA for the CDR3 is TGTGCCAGCAGCCCAGCGGGGTTTTCGGGCAATGAGCAGTTCTTC.

CDR3 sequence (DNA): TGCAGTGCTAGAGGGGGACAGAGCGCTGAAGCTTTCTTT. It encodes CSARGGQSAEAFF. This sequence joins TRBV20-1 and TRBJ1-1; 7 nucleotides agree with TRBD1. The trim removed 1 base at V and 6 bases at J, leaving 5 bases unmatched. The V gene's germline CDR1 is DFQATT and CDR2 SNEGSKA (reference sequence). The CDR3 sequence is 13 residues long.

The chain recombines TRBV20-1 with TRBJ2-1; D not resolved. Germline V CDR1 and CDR2: DFQATT, SNEGSKA (reference sequence). The CDR3 covers 19 residues. The V and J ends lost 6 bases and 1 base respectively, with 28 bases between them. The CDR3 sequence is CSAPFGVGLPSASYNEQFF. The DNA for the CDR3 is TGCAGTGCCCCCTTTGGGGTTGGGCTCCCCTCAGCGTCCTACAATGAGCAGTTCTTC.

Only a few counts were recorded for this clonotype. The chain is built from TRBV4-1 and TRBJ1-1; D ambiguous. Trimming pared 3 bases from V and 1 base from J, leaving 6 bases between. The germline gives CDR1 MGHRA, CDR2 YSYEKL. This CDR3 has 13 amino acids. The chain's CDR3 is CASSHPPNTEAFF. The CDR3 DNA is TGCGCCAGCAGCCACCCCCCGAACACTGAAGCTTTCTTT.

This clonotype was seen a few times. The chain employs TRBV14 and TRBJ2-7, with 9 bases aligning to TRBD1. Trimming at V came to 3 bases and at J to 6 bases, leaving 6 bases not matched to a gene. From germline, CDR1 is SGHDN and CDR2 FVKESK. The CDR3 sequence is 14 residues long. For the CDR3, the DNA is TGTGCCAGCAGCCAGCTGGGACAGGGAGCCGAGCAGTACTTC. This gives the protein CASSQLGQGAEQYF. The whole variable domain, remainder taken from reference TRBV14 and TRBJ2-7, is EAGVTQFPSHSVIEKGQTVTLRCDPISGHDNLYWYRRVMGKEIKFLLHFVKESKQDESGMPNNRFLAERTGGTYSTLKVQPAELEDSGVYFCASSQLGQGAEQYFGPGTRLTVT.

This clonotype has ten or more counts. The chain links TRBV20-1 to TRBJ2-1; 10 bases match TRBD2. J was trimmed by 9 bases and V by 6 bases; bases with no gene match: 8. CDR3 size: 13 residues. In germline, CDR1 is DFQATT, CDR2 SNEGSKA (reference sequence). This CDR3 reads CSALAGEKGEQFF. The CDR3 nucleotides are TGCAGTGCCCTAGCGGGGGAGAAGGGTGAGCAGTTCTTC.

This clonotype was detected only a few times. The chain joins TRBV12-3 or TRBV12-4 to TRBJ2-7, with 8 nucleotides matching TRBD2. The trim removed 10 bases at V and 3 bases at J, leaving 5 bases unmatched. The length of the CDR3 is 12 residues. CDR3 DNA: TGTGCCATTCGGGAGGGGAACTACGAGCAGTACTTC. It specifies CAIREGNYEQYF.

V is TRBV12-5 and J is TRBJ2-1, with a tentative D call TRBD2 (5 bases). Between the trimmed V and J ends, which lost 0 bases and 2 bases, there was a span of 14 bases. CDR3 length equals 17 residues. Germline values: CDR1 LGHNT, CDR2 FRNRAP. The CDR3 coding sequence is TGTGCTAGTGGTTTGGTCCCACTAGGTTCTCCCTACAATGAGCAGTTCTTC. Its translation: CASGLVPLGSPYNEQFF.

V is TRBV3-1 and J is TRBJ2-7; D is perhaps TRBD2 (6 bases). This CDR3 has 15 residues. The V end was cut by 3 bases, the J end by 2 bases, with 14 bases between. Germline V gives CDR1 LGHDT, CDR2 YNNKEL (reference sequence). In DNA form, the CDR3 reads TGTGCCAGCAGCCACGGGACTGCCCTGACCTACGAGCAGTACTTC. This gives the protein CASSHGTALTYEQYF.

In its sample, this clonotype was seen many times. V and J are TRBV4-2 and TRBJ1-1; 7 positions agree with TRBD1. The CDR3 consists of 12 residues. Germline CDR1 is LGHNA and CDR2 is YNFKEQ. Losses at the gene ends were 4 bases for V and 8 bases for J; bases not matched to a gene: 4. The CDR3 reads CASSPGQVEAFF. The CDR3 nucleotides read TGTGCCAGCAGCCCTGGACAGGTCGAAGCTTTCTTT.